These 32 T cell receptor beta chains came from one sample sequenced in a study of shared clonotypes between healthy human individuals. The method was immunoSEQ multiplex PCR; TCRdb's version includes in-frame clones alone and lacks a portion of them. Seen here are about 1 million clones, around 74% observed once, and the top ten hold 1.4%. Sample: memory CD4+ T cells sorted from blood. As for subset: CD45RA-negative fraction. The receptor source for this set is a man aged 18 to 30 in good health.

The chain joins TRBV6-1 to TRBJ2-3; TRBD2 matches 7 bases. Trimming at V came to 7 bases and at J to 4 bases, leaving 8 bases not matched to a gene. Germline V gene data show CDR1 as MNHNS and CDR2 as SASEGT. This CDR3 comprises 14 residues. The CDR3 reads CASKRGGSADTQYF. CDR3 nucleotides: TGTGCCAGCAAGCGGGGCGGGAGCGCAGATACGCAGTATTTT.

This clone turned up a few times. J is TRBJ1-1 and V is TRBV5-4; possible D gene TRBD1, 5 bases. Between the trimmed V and J ends, which lost 3 bases and 1 base, there was a span of 10 bases. CDR1 and CDR2 from the germline V gene are SGHNT and YYREEE (reference sequence). The CDR3 loop spans 14 amino acids. CDR3 in DNA: TGTGCCAGCAGCTCTCCCACAGGGAACACTGAAGCTTTCTTT. It translates to CASSSPTGNTEAFF.

This chain uses TRBV5-1 with TRBJ1-1, with no clear D. Per germline, CDR1 SGHRS and CDR2 YFSETQ. V was shortened by 3 bases and J by 11 bases, with 17 bases between the two germline ends. CDR3 length: 13 residues. Here the CDR3 DNA reads TGCGCCAGCAGCTCCGAGGACGGAAGGGCGGCTTTCTTT. It encodes CASSSEDGRAAFF.

This clone was counted between two and nine times. This chain links TRBV7-2 with TRBJ2-2, with D hard to call. This CDR3 region has 12 residues. V shed 6 bases and J shed 2 bases, with 4 bases lying between them. Germline loops: CDR1 SGHTA, CDR2 FQGNSA. Here the CDR3 reads CASRRNTGELFF. CDR3 bases: TGTGCCAGCAGACGAAACACCGGGGAGCTGTTTTTT.

This chain uses TRBV19 with TRBJ2-3, with a tentative D call TRBD1 (6 bases). The CDR3 sequence is 16 residues long. V lost 6 bases and J lost 6, with 22 bases in between. Per germline, CDR1 LNHDA and CDR2 SQIVND (reference sequence). CDR3 in amino acids: CASRNPLYREKDTQYF. For the CDR3, the DNA is TGTGCCAGTAGGAACCCCCTTTACAGGGAGAAGGATACGCAGTATTTT.

The chain links TRBV19 to TRBJ1-2, with TRBD1 as a possible D gene (5 bases). The V gene lost 7 bases and the J gene lost 2 bases, with 17 bases spanning the gap. The CDR3 extends over 15 amino acids. Germline V gene sequence: CDR1 LNHDA, CDR2 SQIVND (reference sequence). The CDR3 loop is CASTPGAGQNYGYTF. The DNA of the CDR3 is TGTGCCAGTACCCCTGGGGCAGGGCAGAACTATGGCTACACCTTC.

To note about this clone: A much larger clone is a single base away; this may be a read error. Other DNA sequences of this sample code for an identical CDR3. The chain couples TRBV7-2 to TRBJ2-1; D possibly corresponds to TRBD1 (6 bases). Germline V lookup: CDR1 SGHTA, CDR2 FQGNSA. Trimming pared 0 bases from V and 0 bases from J, leaving 9 bases between. This CDR3 comprises 16 residues. In DNA form, the CDR3 reads TGTGCCAGCAGCTTAGCGCAGGGGAGCTCCTACAATGAGCAGTTCTTC. Its protein product is CASSLAQGSSYNEQFF.

Turning to this clone: The sample has other DNA sequences that encode this CDR3 too. The V gene is TRBV2, the J gene TRBJ1-4; 10 bases align to TRBD1. Germline V gene lookup returns CDR1 SNHLY and CDR2 FYNNEI. This CDR3 is built from 15 residues. V dropped 6 bases and J dropped 2; count of bases not matched to a gene: 3. CDR3 in amino acids: CASRRQGATNEKLFF. The CDR3 DNA reads TGTGCCAGCAGGCGACAGGGGGCGACTAATGAAAAACTGTTTTTT.

There are a few counts of this clone. The sample contains more than one DNA sequence encoding this CDR3. The chain employs TRBV5-1 and TRBJ2-2; D is uncertain. This CDR3 is built from 15 residues. V lost 2 bases to trimming and J lost 0 bases, with 8 bases between them. Germline CDR1 and CDR2: SGHRS and YFSETQ. CDR3 sequence: CASSLETANTGELFF. The CDR3 DNA reads TGCGCCAGCAGCTTAGAGACGGCGAACACCGGGGAGCTGTTTTTT.

This chain joins TRBV5-6 and TRBJ1-3, with 8 bases that match TRBD1. Trimming removed 4 bases from V and 0 bases from J; junction bases left unmatched: 3. CDR1 is SGHDT and CDR2 is YYEEEE in the germline V gene. The CDR3 is made up of 15 amino acids. The CDR3 sequence: CASSMQGASGNTIYF. In nucleotides, the CDR3 is TGTGCCAGCAGCATGCAGGGGGCCTCTGGAAACACCATATATTTT.

The chain uses TRBV14 and TRBJ2-1; the D is unclear. Trimming removed 0 bases from V and 15 bases from J, with 12 bases in between. Germline-derived CDR1 and CDR2 are SGHDN and FVKESK. This CDR3 is 12 amino acids long. The CDR3, as DNA: TGTGCCAGCAGCCAAGAGATCCACTCTCTGTTCTTC. Its translation is CASSQEIHSLFF.

V is TRBV7-9 and J is TRBJ2-3, with D possibly being TRBD1 or TRBD2 (5 bases each). Germline CDR1 SEHNR, CDR2 FQNEAQ (reference sequence). V shed 4 bases and J shed 1 base, with 18 bases lying between them. The CDR3 runs to 17 residues. CDR3 nucleotides: TGTGCCAGCAGCTCTCCAAGGACGGGGACCGGCACAGATACGCAGTATTTT. Its protein is CASSSPRTGTGTDTQYF.

In nucleotides, the CDR3 is TGTGCCAGTAGTATTCAGGGGGCGTGGAACACCGGGGAGCTGTTTTTT. Its protein product is CASSIQGAWNTGELFF. V usage is TRBV19 and J usage is TRBJ2-2; 8 bases map to TRBD1. The ends lost 3 bases at V and 1 base at J; junction bases unmatched: 4. This CDR3 is built from 16 residues. Germline V gene data show CDR1 as LNHDA and CDR2 as SQIVND (reference sequence). Based on the CDR3 plus reference TRBV19 and TRBJ2-2, the full variable domain is DGGITQSPKYLFRKEGQNVTLSCEQNLNHDAMYWYRQDPGQGLRLIYYSQIVNDFQKGDIAEGYSVSREKKESFPLTVTSAQKNPTAFYLCASSIQGAWNTGELFFGEGSRLTVL.

The rearrangement joins TRBV5-1 to TRBJ2-7; D might be TRBD2 (6 bases). Trimming took off 3 bases at V and 6 bases at J, with 22 bases between the two ends. CDR1 SGHRS and CDR2 YFSETQ come from the germline V gene. The CDR3 runs 16 residues. CDR3 loop: CASSWIVGIGGFEQYF. The CDR3 coding sequence is TGCGCCAGCAGCTGGATCGTGGGGATAGGAGGGTTCGAGCAGTACTTC.

The rearrangement links TRBV7-2 to TRBJ2-7, with D maybe TRBD2 (5 bases). The CDR3 sequence is 13 residues long. Trimming took off 4 bases at V and 4 bases at J, with 11 bases between the two ends. Germline V gives CDR1 SGHTA, CDR2 FQGNSA. The CDR3 nucleotides are TGTGCCAGCAGCTCATATAGCGAATACGAGCAGTACTTC. Translation: CASSSYSEYEQYF.

This chain joins TRBV28 and TRBJ1-5; TRBD1 matches 9 bases. Germline lookup yields CDR1 MDHEN and CDR2 SYDVKM. This CDR3 contains 19 residues. J was trimmed by 9 bases and V by 1 base; bases with no gene match: 19. CDR3 nucleotides: TGTGCCAGCAGTTTATCAATTCTCTCACAACGGACAGGGGATAGGCCCCAGCATTTT. Translation: CASSLSILSQRTGDRPQHF. The entire variable domain, with the rest obtained from reference TRBV28 and TRBJ1-5, is as follows: DVKVTQSSRYLVKRTGEKVFLECVQDMDHENMFWYRQDPGLGLRLIYFSYDVKMKEKGDIPEGYSVSREKKERFSLILESASTNQTSMYLCASSLSILSQRTGDRPQHFGDGTRLSIL.

The genes are TRBV18 and TRBJ1-2; 9 bases fit TRBD1. The CDR3 contains 11 residues. The V and J ends lost 3 bases and 13 bases, in that order; junction bases with no gene match: 3. Germline V gene data show CDR1 as KGHSH and CDR2 as LQKENI. Written as DNA, the CDR3 is TGTGCCAGCTCACCCACAGGGGGCCGCACCTTC. This translates into CASSPTGGRTF. Full variable domain (missing parts from reference TRBV18 and TRBJ1-2): NAGVMQNPRHLVRRRGQEARLRCSPMKGHSHVYWYRQLPEEGLKFMVYLQKENIIDESGMPKERFSAEFPKEGPSILRIQQVVRGDSAAYFCASSPTGGRTFGSGTRLTVV.

V gene TRBV28 combines with J gene TRBJ2-7, with TRBD1 identical over 9 bases. V lost 8 bases to trimming and J lost 2 bases; unmatched junction nucleotides: 7. CDR1 MDHEN and CDR2 SYDVKM come from the germline V gene. The CDR3 consists of 14 residues. CDR3 region: CASRKGQGAYEQYF. The CDR3 DNA reads as TGTGCCAGCCGTAAGGGACAGGGCGCCTACGAGCAGTACTTC.

This chain uses TRBV19 with TRBJ2-5, with 9 bases aligning to TRBD1. The CDR3 runs 15 residues. From germline, CDR1 is LNHDA and CDR2 SQIVND (reference sequence). V dropped 4 bases and J dropped 5; count of bases not matched to a gene: 8. The CDR3 sequence: CASSTRGQGVETQYF. CDR3 DNA sequence: TGTGCCAGTAGTACCAGGGGACAGGGTGTCGAGACCCAGTACTTC.

The DNA for the CDR3 is TGTGCCAGCAGTCCGGACAGATACAATCAGCCCCAGCATTTT. Its translation is CASSPDRYNQPQHF. The V gene is TRBV7-2, the J gene TRBJ1-5; a weak D match, TRBD1 (6 bases). Germline CDR1 SGHTA, CDR2 FQGNSA. The CDR3 has 14 residues. The V end was cut by 6 bases, the J end by 3 bases, with 12 bases between.

The chain employs TRBV6-1 and TRBJ2-7; D tentatively reads TRBD1 or TRBD2 (5 bases each). This CDR3 comprises 14 residues. Germline V CDR1 and CDR2: MNHNS, SASEGT. V shed 6 bases and J shed 5 bases, with 17 bases lying between them. CDR3 sequence (DNA): TGTGCCAGCAGATTGGACGGGACGTCGCACGAGCAGTACTTC. It specifies CASRLDGTSHEQYF.

J is TRBJ2-2 and V is TRBV6-1, with D possibly matching TRBD1 (6 bases). The CDR3 sequence is 16 residues long. Germline loops: CDR1 MNHNS, CDR2 SASEGT. Trimming removed 0 bases at V and 0 bases at J, with 8 bases between. The CDR3 reads CASSEAAGANTGELFF. The CDR3 DNA reads TGTGCCAGCAGTGAAGCGGCAGGGGCGAACACCGGGGAGCTGTTTTTT.

The chain couples TRBV2 to TRBJ1-2, with 9 bases that match TRBD1. Germline V gene sequence: CDR1 SNHLY, CDR2 FYNNEI. Germline trimming cut 8 bases from V and 9 bases from J; bases unmatched to any gene: 10. There are 13 residues in the CDR3. The CDR3 sequence is CASHRDREFSYTF. The CDR3 region has the DNA TGTGCCAGCCACCGGGACAGGGAGTTTAGCTACACCTTC.

In this sample, this clone turned up once. The rearrangement uses TRBV7-8 and TRBJ1-2; no clear D gene. This CDR3 comprises 16 residues. Looked up from germline, CDR1 is SGHVS and CDR2 is FQNEAQ. V lost 2 bases, J lost 2 bases, and 15 bases lay in between. CDR3 in amino acids: CASSLFLVRWNYGYTF. In DNA, the CDR3 is TGTGCCAGCAGCTTATTCCTGGTTCGCTGGAACTATGGCTACACCTTC.

This chain links TRBV5-1 with TRBJ1-3, with a weak D call TRBD1 (5 bases). The V and J ends lost 4 bases and 0 bases respectively, with 11 bases between them. Germline V gives CDR1 SGHRS, CDR2 YFSETQ. The CDR3 is 15 amino acids. The CDR3, as DNA: TGCGCCAGCAGCCCAGAGGGGTCCTCTGGAAACACCATATATTTT. This translates into CASSPEGSSGNTIYF.

This chain links TRBV10-3 with TRBJ2-5, with TRBD1 matching over 7 bases. CDR1 is ENHRY, CDR2 SYGVKD, per germline. This CDR3 comprises 15 residues. The V and J ends lost 10 bases and 2 bases, in that order; junction bases with no gene match: 13. CDR3 nucleotide sequence: TGTGCCACCGCTCCGGGAACAGGGGAACAAGAGACCCAGTACTTC. It is translated as CATAPGTGEQETQYF.

In regard to this clone: An end of the junction differs from the germline gene, which may be a read error. This chain joins TRBV28 and TRBJ2-7, with no clear D. Germline loops: CDR1 MDHEN, CDR2 SYDVKM. The CDR3 contains 12 residues. The CDR3: CASSLTPYERYF. The CDR3 nucleotides are TGTGCCAGCAGTTTAACACCCTACGAGCGGTACTTC.

V gene TRBV29-1 combines with J gene TRBJ2-5, with TRBD2 identical over 7 bases. The J call may be wrong; the DNA end is better matched by TRBJ2-7. The length of the CDR3 is 12 residues. Germline CDR1 is SQVTM and CDR2 is ANQGSEA. Here the CDR3 reads CSVGETGGEQYF. Here the CDR3 DNA reads TGCAGCGTTGGAGAAACGGGGGGCGAGCAGTACTTC.

For this clone: This may be a read error: a much more frequent sequence differs by one nucleotide. CDR3 region: CASSGQGRTGELFF. The CDR3 bases are TGTGCCAGCTCGGGACAGGGGAGGACCGGGGAGCTGTTTTTT. This rearrangement joins TRBV6-5 to TRBJ2-2; 10 nucleotides align to TRBD1. Germline trimming cut 8 bases from V and 5 bases from J; bases unmatched to any gene: 5. Germline V CDR1 and CDR2: MNHEY, SVGAGI. The CDR3 covers 14 residues.

The chain has TRBV28 and TRBJ1-5, with D possibly being TRBD1 (5 bases). Germline V gene sequence: CDR1 MDHEN, CDR2 SYDVKM. The V gene lost 6 bases and the J gene lost 5 bases, with 11 bases spanning the gap. The CDR3 extends over 13 amino acids. CDR3 DNA: TGTGCCAGCAGGGGACGGAAGGATCAGCCCCAGCATTTT. This codes for CASRGRKDQPQHF.

This clone was seen a few times. This rearrangement joins TRBV7-6 to TRBJ2-3, with TRBD1 matching over 8 bases. J lost 1 base, V lost 4 bases, and 7 bases had no gene match. CDR1 and CDR2 (germline): SGHVS, FNYEAQ. CDR3 length: 16 amino acids. The CDR3 coding sequence is TGTGCCAGCAGCTACACAGGGGGGCGCGGCACAGATACGCAGTATTTT. Protein sequence: CASSYTGGRGTDTQYF.

J is TRBJ1-6 and V is TRBV2, with 8 bases aligning to TRBD1. CDR1 is SNHLY, CDR2 FYNNEI, per germline. The CDR3 spans 15 residues. Trimming cost V 6 bases and J 8 bases; bases outside gene matches: 9. CDR3 DNA sequence: TGTGCCAGCAGGGTGGACAGGGCTAGAGATTCACCCCTCCACTTT. Its translation is CASRVDRARDSPLHF. Drawing the rest from reference TRBV2 and TRBJ1-6, the complete variable domain is EPEVTQTPSHQVTQMGQEVILRCVPISNHLYFYWYRQILGQKVEFLVSFYNNEISEKSEIFDDQFSVERPDGSNFTLKIRSTKLEDSAMYFCASRVDRARDSPLHFGNGTRLTVT.